This passage covers 8 T cell receptor beta chains from one sample sequenced in a study of PD-L1 blockade in urothelial cancer. TCRdb keeps only in-frame clones here, not all; method: immunoSEQ multiplex PCR. The data contain about 39,000 clones, approximately 90% of them singletons. Time point indicated: pretreatment peripheral blood. The input for sequencing was PBMCs, taken around atezolizumab (anti-PD-L1) treatment. The receptors originated from a woman aged 55-70 years with urothelial cancer.

J is TRBJ2-2 and V is TRBV4-2; D is unresolved. Looked up from germline, CDR1 is LGHNA and CDR2 is YNFKEQ. V lost 1 base and J lost 3, with 9 bases in between. This CDR3 region has 15 residues. The CDR3 loop is CASSQARTDTGELFF. The CDR3 DNA reads TGTGCCAGCAGCCAAGCTAGAACGGACACCGGGGAGCTGTTTTTT.

This chain's CDR3 is CASGKLAGVYNEQFF. In DNA, the CDR3 is TGCGCCAGCGGAAAGCTAGCGGGAGTTTACAATGAGCAGTTCTTC. The V call is TRBV5-1, the J call TRBJ2-1; 10 positions agree with TRBD2. Trimming took 7 bases from V and 4 from J; bases not matched to a gene: 8. Germline loops: CDR1 SGHRS, CDR2 YFSETQ. The length of the CDR3 is 15 residues.

This clone has only one observation. DNA for the CDR3: TGTGCCAGTAGTACACATGGGACAGGGGGCTATGGCTACACCTTC. It specifies CASSTHGTGGYGYTF. The chain is built from TRBV19 and TRBJ1-2; 11 bases map to TRBD1. Per the germline V gene, CDR1 is LNHDA and CDR2 is SQIVND (reference sequence). Germline trimming cut 4 bases from V and 4 bases from J; bases unmatched to any gene: 5. The CDR3 sequence is 15 residues long.

This chain joins TRBV7-7 and TRBJ2-3; 10 nucleotides line up with TRBD2. The CDR3 spans 15 residues. Losses at the gene ends were 4 bases for V and 6 bases for J; bases not matched to a gene: 7. Germline assignment: CDR1 SSHAT and CDR2 FNYEAQ (reference sequence). The CDR3 DNA is TGTGCCAGCAGCTCGAGCGGGAGGGCCGGGGATACGCAGTATTTT. Its protein is CASSSSGRAGDTQYF.

The rearrangement links TRBV10-3 to TRBJ2-5, with D possibly matching TRBD1 (5 bases). Trimming shortened V by 3 bases and J by 5 bases, and 19 bases separated the two germline ends. This CDR3 comprises 16 residues. Germline V gene data show CDR1 as ENHRY and CDR2 as SYGVKD. This chain's CDR3 is CAISDPAAPHRETQYF. The CDR3 coding sequence is TGTGCCATCAGTGACCCCGCTGCTCCACACAGGGAGACCCAGTACTTC.

J is TRBJ2-2 and V is TRBV6-1; TRBD2 matches at 8 bases. Germline CDR1 MNHNS, CDR2 SASEGT. This CDR3 has 16 residues. V trimming: 4 bases; J trimming: 5 bases; junction bases outside the gene matches: 9. CDR3 sequence: CASSALAGSGTGELFF. The CDR3 DNA sequence: TGTGCCAGCAGTGCTTTAGCGGGAAGCGGGACCGGGGAGCTGTTTTTT.

The chain employs TRBV7-2 and TRBJ2-5, with 9 bases identical to TRBD2. CDR1 is SGHTA, CDR2 FQGNSA, per germline. The ends lost 5 bases at V and 4 bases at J; junction bases unmatched: 5. The CDR3 sequence is 14 residues long. CDR3 sequence reads: CASSLSGSLETQYF. DNA of the CDR3: TGTGCCAGCAGCCTTAGCGGGAGTTTAGAGACCCAGTACTTC. The complete variable domain, with remaining parts taken from reference TRBV7-2 and TRBJ2-5, reads GAGVSQSPSNKVTEKGKDVELRCDPISGHTALYWYRQSLGQGLEFLIYFQGNSAPDKSGLPSDRFSAERTGGSVSTLTIQRTQQEDSAVYLCASSLSGSLETQYFGPGTRLLVL.

For this clone: One end of the junction is discordant with germline, which a read error may explain. The chain joins TRBV7-7 to TRBJ2-3, with a weak D call TRBD2 (5 bases). The CDR3 consists of 15 residues. CDR1 is SSHAT, CDR2 FNYEAQ, per germline (reference sequence). This chain's CDR3 is CASSQTRDTTDTQYF. CDR3 in DNA: TGTGCTAGCAGCCAGACGAGGGATACGACAGATACGCAGTATTTT.